These 12 T cell receptor beta chains came from one sample sequenced in a study of T cell repertoires and HLA-DP antigens. The repertoire was sequenced with immunoSEQ multiplex PCR; TCRdb's copy has only in-frame clones and lacks some. The sample records about 110,000 clones, 80% to 95% being singletons. Their antigens are not known. The sample taken for sequencing was CD4+ T cells from PBMCs. The receptors originated from a woman between 18 and 29 years old in good health and CMV-seronegative.

The chain employs TRBV5-1 and TRBJ2-3; the D is unclear. Germline-derived CDR1 and CDR2 are SGHRS and YFSETQ. V was cut by 0 bases and J by 2 bases, with 13 bases left in between. The CDR3 runs to 16 residues. As DNA, the CDR3 is TGCGCCAGCAGCTTGGGGGTCTCCAGCTACACAGATACGCAGTATTTT. Translating it yields CASSLGVSSYTDTQYF.

The V and J genes are TRBV11-2 and TRBJ2-2; 7 nucleotides align to TRBD2. The germline V gene has CDR1 SGHAT and CDR2 FQNNGV. After removal of 5 bases from V and 4 bases from J, the junction contained 4 bases not matched to a gene. The length of the CDR3 is 14 residues. The CDR3 DNA reads TGTGCCAGCAGCGACGGGAGGAGCACCGGGGAGCTGTTTTTT. Its translation is CASSDGRSTGELFF.

The chain links TRBV5-4 to TRBJ2-1; either TRBD1 or TRBD2 may supply D (5 bases each). CDR1 SGHNT and CDR2 YYREEE come from the germline V gene (reference sequence). The germline V and J ends were trimmed by 4 bases and 6 bases, with 11 bases remaining between them. The CDR3 has 13 amino acids. Written as DNA, the CDR3 is TGTGCCAGCAGCACGGGACCGTCCAATGAGCAGTTCTTC. Residues: CASSTGPSNEQFF.

This clone has just one count. The rearrangement uses TRBV18 and TRBJ1-6; 7 bases map to TRBD1. Looked up from germline, CDR1 is KGHSH and CDR2 is LQKENI. J was trimmed by 7 bases and V by 1 base; bases with no gene match: 7. There are 16 residues in the CDR3. The CDR3 DNA is TGTGCCAGCTCACCACGAGCCGGGACAGTGAATTCACCCCTCCACTTT. Encoded protein: CASSPRAGTVNSPLHF.

This clone was picked up one time. The chain couples TRBV7-9 to TRBJ2-7; weak D call: TRBD1 (6 bases). V was pared by 1 base and J by 2 bases, with 6 bases between. This CDR3 contains 13 residues. Germline CDR1 and CDR2: SEHNR and FQNEAQ (reference sequence). The CDR3 here is CASSLGTAYEQYF. The DNA of the CDR3 is TGTGCCAGCAGCTTAGGGACAGCCTACGAGCAGTACTTC.

The V call is TRBV18, the J call TRBJ2-3; no clear D. The CDR3 sequence is 11 residues long. Trimming cost V 2 bases and J 6 bases, with 3 bases left between them. The germline gives CDR1 KGHSH, CDR2 LQKENI. CDR3 sequence reads: CASSPVDTQYF. In DNA, the CDR3 is TGTGCCAGCTCACCAGTGGATACGCAGTATTTT.

The chain has TRBV11-2 and TRBJ1-4; TRBD1 aligns across 7 bases. This CDR3 region has 15 residues. Germline V gene sequence: CDR1 SGHAT, CDR2 FQNNGV. Trimming took 2 bases from V and 8 from J; bases not matched to a gene: 8. CDR3 bases: TGTGCCAGCAGCTTATCCGGCAGGGGGTTCGAAAAACTGTTTTTT. It translates to CASSLSGRGFEKLFF.

This rearrangement joins TRBV6-5 to TRBJ1-1; D not certain. The CDR3 has 13 residues. The germline V and J ends were trimmed by 6 bases and 1 base, with 9 bases remaining between them. Germline loops: CDR1 MNHEY, CDR2 SVGAGI. In DNA form, the CDR3 reads TGTGCCAGCAGCCGCTTAGGGAACACTGAAGCTTTCTTT. It translates to CASSRLGNTEAFF.

This chain connects TRBV6-1 to TRBJ2-6; no definite D call. The CDR3 sequence is 16 residues long. Trimming took 0 bases from V and 1 from J, leaving 7 bases between them. Germline V CDR1 and CDR2: MNHNS, SASEGT. Here the CDR3 reads CASSEAPKSGANVLTF. Written as DNA, the CDR3 is TGTGCCAGCAGTGAAGCACCCAAGTCTGGGGCCAACGTCCTGACTTTC.

A word on this clone: Within the sample, other DNA sequences also encode this same CDR3. CDR3 in amino acids: CASSVDRAQETQYF. The CDR3 DNA follows: TGTGCCAGCAGCGTCGACAGGGCCCAAGAGACCCAGTACTTC. This chain connects TRBV9 to TRBJ2-5, with TRBD1 matching 7 bases. Germline V gene sequence: CDR1 SGDLS, CDR2 YYNGEE. V lost 2 bases to trimming and J lost 1 base; unmatched junction nucleotides: 2. CDR3 length: 14 amino acids.

CDR3 protein: CASSVRGSSYEQYF. Here the CDR3 DNA reads TGTGCCAGCAGCGTACGAGGCAGCTCCTACGAGCAGTACTTC. This sequence joins TRBV9 and TRBJ2-7, with no clear D. The V gene's germline CDR1 is SGDLS and CDR2 YYNGEE. This CDR3 spans 14 amino acids. The V end lost 1 base, the J end lost 0 bases, and 8 bases lay between the germline ends.

The chain employs TRBV9 and TRBJ2-1; 9 bases agree with TRBD2. The trim removed 3 bases at V and 7 bases at J, leaving 8 bases unmatched. CDR3 length: 15 residues. The germline gives CDR1 SGDLS, CDR2 YYNGEE. The CDR3 is CASSASGLALNEQFF. CDR3 DNA: TGTGCCAGCAGCGCCTCGGGACTAGCCCTTAATGAGCAGTTCTTC.